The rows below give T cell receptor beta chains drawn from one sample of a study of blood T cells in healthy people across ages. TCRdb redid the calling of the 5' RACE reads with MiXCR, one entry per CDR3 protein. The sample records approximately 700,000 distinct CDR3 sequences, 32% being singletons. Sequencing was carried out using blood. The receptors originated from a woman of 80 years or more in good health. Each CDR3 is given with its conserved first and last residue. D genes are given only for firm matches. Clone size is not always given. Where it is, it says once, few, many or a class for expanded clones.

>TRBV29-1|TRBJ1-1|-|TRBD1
TGCAGCGTGACAGGGGTGAGAGGCACTGAAGCTTTCTTT
CSVTGVRGTEAFF
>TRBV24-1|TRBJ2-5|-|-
TGTGCCACCAGTGACCCCCTATACAATGAGCAGTACTTC
CATSDPLYNEQYF
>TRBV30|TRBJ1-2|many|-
TGTGCCTGGAGTGGACCAGGGGCTGGCTACACCTTC
CAWSGPGAGYTF
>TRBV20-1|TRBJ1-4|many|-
TGCAGTGCAGGGGGGGGAGGGGTAGAAAAACTGTTTTTT
CSAGGGGVEKLFF
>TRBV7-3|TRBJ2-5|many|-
TGTGCCAGCAGCCAACGACAGACGGAGAGAGAGACCCAGTACTTC
CASSQRQTERETQYF
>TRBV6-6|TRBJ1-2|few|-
TGTGCCAGCAGTCGGACAGCGGACGTTAACTATGGCTACACCTTC
CASSRTADVNYGYTF
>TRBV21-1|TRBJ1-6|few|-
TGTGCCAGCAGCAAAGAGACCGACCGCGATTCACCCCTCCACTTT
CASSKETDRDSPLHF
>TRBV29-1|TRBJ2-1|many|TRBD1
TGCAGCGTTGAATTTCAGGGGGCGATTAATGAGCAGTTCTTC
CSVEFQGAINEQFF
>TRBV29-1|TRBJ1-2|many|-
TGCAGCGTGGCCGGGACCGAACTTAACTATGGCTACACCTTC
CSVAGTELNYGYTF
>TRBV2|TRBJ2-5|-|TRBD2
TGTGCCAGCACCTTAGCGGGGGGGCCTCGAGAGACCCAGTACTTC
CASTLAGGPRETQYF
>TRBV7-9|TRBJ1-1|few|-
TGTGCCAGCAGCTTCTACGTCCCTGAAGCTTTCTTT
CASSFYVPEAFF
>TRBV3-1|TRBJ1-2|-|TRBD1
TGTGCCAGCAGCCGAACACCGACAGGGATAAACTATGGCTACACCTTC
CASSRTPTGINYGYTF
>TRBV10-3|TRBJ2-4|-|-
TGTGCCATCAGTGAGTCGAAATTGGAGGCCAAAAACATTCAGTACTTC
CAISESKLEAKNIQYF
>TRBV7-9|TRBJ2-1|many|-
TGTGCCAGCAGCTTACAGGGGGGATCCTACAATGAGCAGTTCTTC
CASSLQGGSYNEQFF
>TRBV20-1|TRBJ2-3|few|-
TGCAGTGCCCGAAGACCACTAGGGACTAGCACAGATACGCAGTATTTT
CSARRPLGTSTDTQYF
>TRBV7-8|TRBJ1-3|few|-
TGTGCCAGCAGCTGGGCCGGGGGGCCAAATGGAAACACCATATATTTT
CASSWAGGPNGNTIYF
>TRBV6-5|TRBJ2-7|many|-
TGTGCCAGCAGCACGGCTCATACCTACGAGCAGTACTTC
CASSTAHTYEQYF
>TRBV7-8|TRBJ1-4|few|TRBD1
TGTGCCAGCAGCTCTAGCTCACGGTTCTCGACAGGGCCCAATGAAAAACTGTTTTTT
CASSSSSRFSTGPNEKLFF
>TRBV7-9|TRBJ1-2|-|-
TGTGCCAGCAGCTTAGGGCAGGTACATGGCTACACCTTC
CASSLGQVHGYTF
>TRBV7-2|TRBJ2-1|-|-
TGTGCCAGCAGCTCTCAGCGGTACAATGAGCAGTTCTTC
CASSSQRYNEQFF
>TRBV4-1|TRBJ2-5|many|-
TGCGCCAGCAGCCAGGGTACCCAGGGGTCGGGAGAGACCCAGTACTTC
CASSQGTQGSGETQYF
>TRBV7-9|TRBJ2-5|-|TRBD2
TGTGCCAGCAGCTCCAGTCGGGGACTAGCGGTGGTGGAGACCCAGTACTTC
CASSSSRGLAVVETQYF
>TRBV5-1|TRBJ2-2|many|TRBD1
TGCGCCAGCAACCGGGACAGGGGGACCGGGGAGCTGTTTTTT
CASNRDRGTGELFF
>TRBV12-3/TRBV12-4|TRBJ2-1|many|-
TGTGCCAGCAGTCATTCAAAGTGGGCTCGGTTCTTC
CASSHSKWARFF
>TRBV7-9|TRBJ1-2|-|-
TGTGCCAGCAGCGCCGAGACAGTGACCTATGGCTACACCTTC
CASSAETVTYGYTF
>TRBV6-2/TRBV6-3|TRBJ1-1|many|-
TGTGCCAGCAGCGACCGGACAGCCACTGAAGCTTTCTTT
CASSDRTATEAFF
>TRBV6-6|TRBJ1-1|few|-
TGTGCCAGCAGTTACACGGGGATTGAAGCTTTCTTT
CASSYTGIEAFF
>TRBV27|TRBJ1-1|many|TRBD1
TGTGCCAGCAGCCGCCGGACAGGGAGGGGCAACACTGAAGCTTTCTTT
CASSRRTGRGNTEAFF
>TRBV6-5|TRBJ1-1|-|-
TGTGCCAGCAGTTACGGCTCTGGGCTTAACACTGAAGCTTTCTTT
CASSYGSGLNTEAFF
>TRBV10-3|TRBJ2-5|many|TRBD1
TGTGCCATCAGTCTCGGGACAGAAGAGACCCAGTACTTC
CAISLGTEETQYF
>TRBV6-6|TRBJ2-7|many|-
TGTGCCAGCAATGGGGCACGGGAGCAGTACTTC
CASNGAREQYF
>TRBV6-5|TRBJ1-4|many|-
TGTGCCAGCAGTTACTCGATCGGGGGTGTAGCGGGTGAAAAACTGTTTTTT
CASSYSIGGVAGEKLFF
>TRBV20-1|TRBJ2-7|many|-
TGCAGTGCTAGAGGGGTACTTCACTCCTACGAGCAGTACTTC
CSARGVLHSYEQYF
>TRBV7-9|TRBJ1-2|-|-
TGTGCCAGCAGCCGACAACGGACCCCTCACGCTGGCTACACCTTC
CASSRQRTPHAGYTF
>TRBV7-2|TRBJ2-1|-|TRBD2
TGTGCCAGCTGCACGATAGCGGGGGGAATTTTTGAGCAGTTCTTC
CASCTIAGGIFEQFF
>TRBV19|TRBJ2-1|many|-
TGTGCCAGTAGTCAGGGTCGGTACAATGAGCAGTTCTTC
CASSQGRYNEQFF
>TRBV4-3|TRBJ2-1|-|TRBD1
TGCACCAGCAGCCAACGGGACAGTTGGAGTTCCTACAATGAGCAGTTCTTC
CTSSQRDSWSSYNEQFF
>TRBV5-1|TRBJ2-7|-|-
TGCGCCAGCAGCTTGATTCCCGGGGCCGACGAGCAGTACTTC
CASSLIPGADEQYF
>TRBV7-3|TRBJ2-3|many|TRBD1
TGTGCCAGCAGTTACAGGGGGCTCAGCACAGATACGCAGTATTTT
CASSYRGLSTDTQYF
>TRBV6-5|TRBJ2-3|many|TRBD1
TGTGCCAGCAGTTATGGGACAGGGGGCGGCACAGATACGCAGTATTTT
CASSYGTGGGTDTQYF
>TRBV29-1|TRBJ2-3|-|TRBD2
TGCAGCGTTAAACTAGCGGGTTCCACTGGTACGCAGTATTTT
CSVKLAGSTGTQYF
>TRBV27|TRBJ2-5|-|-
TGTGCCAGCCGGAAACTACAGGGACGAGGGGAGACCCAGTACTTC
CASRKLQGRGETQYF
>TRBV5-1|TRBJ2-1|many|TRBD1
TGCGCCAGCAGCTTTGGGACAGGGTGGTCGGCCAATGAGCAGTTCTTC
CASSFGTGWSANEQFF
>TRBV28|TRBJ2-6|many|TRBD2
TGTGCCAGCAGTTTCACCCTAGCGGGGGGTGTAGCGGGGGCCAACGTCCTGACTTTC
CASSFTLAGGVAGANVLTF
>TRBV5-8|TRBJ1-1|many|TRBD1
TGTGCCAGCAGCTTGGTGACAGGGATGGCTTTCTTT
CASSLVTGMAFF
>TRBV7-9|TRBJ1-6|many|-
TGTGCCAGCAGCTTAAGGGAAAGATACTCACCCCTCCACTTT
CASSLRERYSPLHF
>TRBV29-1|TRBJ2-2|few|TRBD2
TGCAGCGTCAGAACGGGCGGGGGGGCCAGCGGGGAGCTGTTTTTT
CSVRTGGGASGELFF
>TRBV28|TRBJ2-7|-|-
TGTGCCAGCGCTTCCCCGGCAGGCTCCTACGAGCAGTACTTC
CASASPAGSYEQYF
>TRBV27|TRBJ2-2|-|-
TGTGCCAGCTCCATTGGCGGGGAGCTGTTTTTT
CASSIGGELFF
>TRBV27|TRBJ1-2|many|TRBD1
TGTGCCAGCAGTTCCACCGGGACAGCCTATGGCTACACCTTC
CASSSTGTAYGYTF
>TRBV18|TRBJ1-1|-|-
TGTGCCAGCTCACCAGGGACACAATCGAACACTGAAGCTTTCTTT
CASSPGTQSNTEAFF
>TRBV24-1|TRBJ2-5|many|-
TGTGCCACCAGTGAGACAGGAATACAAGAGACCCAGTACTTC
CATSETGIQETQYF
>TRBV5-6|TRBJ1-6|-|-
TGTGCCAGCAGCTCCCGGGACTATGATTCACCCCTCCACTTT
CASSSRDYDSPLHF
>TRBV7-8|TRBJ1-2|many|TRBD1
TGTGCCAGCAGCTTATATCGGGACAGCTTCTATGGCTACACCTTC
CASSLYRDSFYGYTF
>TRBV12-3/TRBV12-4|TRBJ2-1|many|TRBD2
TGTGCCAGCAGTTCCGCCGGCGGGGGGGGCGGTGAGCAGTTCTTC
CASSSAGGGGGEQFF
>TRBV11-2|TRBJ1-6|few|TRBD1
TGTGCCAGCAGCTCAAAAGGGGGACAGGGGGCAAACGCGAATTCACCCCTCCACTTT
CASSSKGGQGANANSPLHF
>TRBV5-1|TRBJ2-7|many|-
TGCGCCAGCAGCTTGGAGGGTGGCGGGACGAGGGAGCAGTACTTC
CASSLEGGGTREQYF
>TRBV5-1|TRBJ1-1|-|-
TGCGCCAGCAGCTTGGTGCCAGGAGCCTTTGAAGCTTTCTTT
CASSLVPGAFEAFF
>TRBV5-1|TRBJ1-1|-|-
TGCGCCAGCAGCCTGACCCAGGGCCTGAACACTGAAGCTTTCTTT
CASSLTQGLNTEAFF
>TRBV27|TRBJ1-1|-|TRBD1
TGTGCCAGCAGTTTTGGAGGGGGCGCGACTCGAGCTTTCTTT
CASSFGGGATRAFF